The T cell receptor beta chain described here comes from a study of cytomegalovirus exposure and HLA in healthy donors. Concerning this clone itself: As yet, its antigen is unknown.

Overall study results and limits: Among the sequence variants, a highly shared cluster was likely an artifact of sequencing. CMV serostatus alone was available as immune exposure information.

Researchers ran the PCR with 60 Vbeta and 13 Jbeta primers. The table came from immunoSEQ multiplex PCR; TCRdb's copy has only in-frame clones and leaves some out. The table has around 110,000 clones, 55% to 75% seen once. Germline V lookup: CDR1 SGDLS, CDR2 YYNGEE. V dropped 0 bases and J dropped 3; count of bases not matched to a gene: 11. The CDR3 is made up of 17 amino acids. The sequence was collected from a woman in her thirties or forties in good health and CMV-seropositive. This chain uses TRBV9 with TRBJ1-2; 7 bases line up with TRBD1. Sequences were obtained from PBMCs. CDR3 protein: CASSVGQGPTSDYGYTF. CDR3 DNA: TGTGCCAGCAGCGTAGGACAGGGACCCACAAGTGACTATGGCTACACCTTC.